This TCR beta chain was observed in a study of shared clonotypes between healthy human individuals (dated by TCRdb to between 2020 and 2021). For context, the study as a whole: A few men and two women, aged 18 to 49 years, made up the cohort. For each donor, CD4 naive and CD4 memory were each given three plates, CD8 naive was given two plates, and CD8 memory was given one plate. To estimate repertoire size and how much clonotypes are shared between individuals, the study performed deep sequencing of blood TCR repertoires from roughly five healthy adults. Different laboratories and diverse techniques were used to prepare libraries and sequence TCR repertoires, to increase sequencing depth and limit assay-specific biases. Leukapheresis yielded between about 0.94 and 9 billion PBMCs per donor. The full study reports these points: Because the study included only a small number of donors, the genetic and exposure-history diversity represented was limited. Based on pairwise subsampling, the degree of clonotype sharing among donors was expected to be affected by sequencing depth. Sampling was restricted to blood, and TCR repertoires in tissue are likely to differ from TCR repertoires in blood. Higher generation probabilities were observed for clonotypes shared by all four sorted-subset donors than for non-shared clonotypes. When a handful of donors were compared, the shared fraction of clonotypes was roughly 4.8% for naive CD4, over 3% for naive CD8, more than 2% for memory CD4, and approximately 0.4% for memory CD8. Rarefaction of sorted-subset datasets indicated incomplete sequencing despite the large sequencing depth. Naive subsets generally had larger estimated clonotype richness than memory subsets did.

A remark on this clone: Its antigen is still unknown. No qualities accompany the bases; no much larger clone lies one base away.

Healthy HIV-negative adults with no recently reported acute infections or vaccinations were included as donors. Every donor was a Caucasian adult living in Nashville, Tennessee, USA. CD8 memory samples combined magnetically selected CD45RO+ cells with CCR7-negative CD45RA+ effector memory (TemRA) cells. Blood was collected by leukapheresis, and PBMCs were isolated by Ficoll-Histopaque density gradient centrifugation and then cryopreserved in liquid nitrogen vapor phase. Analytical flow cytometry was used to check the purity and quantity of every magnetically sorted T cell population. Genomic DNA was isolated from each sorted fraction and quantified by UV absorbance on a Nanodrop 2000c. Trimming at the junction amounts to 1 base on V and 0 bases on J, and the germline ends lie 19 bases apart. The CDR3 has 19 amino acids, counting the end cysteine and phenylalanine. Just CDR3 DNA is preserved here, 57 bases in frame from base 1. The germline V gene sets CDR1 to MNHNS and CDR2 to SASEGT.

TCR CDR3 regions were amplified from genomic DNA by multiplex PCR using the deep immunoSEQ assay. Extracted genomic DNA from each cell subset was distributed evenly across all wells of several immunoSEQ 96-well plates, and each plate was treated as a replicate. For sorted subsets, around 0.2 ug of genomic DNA, equivalent to around 31,000 T cell genomes, went into each replicate PCR. Purified libraries were quantified with a Qubit 3.0 fluorometer, sized on a Bioanalyzer 2100, and re-quantified with the KAPA Library Quantification kit. A separate single-read 150-cycle Illumina NextSeq 550 flow cell was used to sequence each immunoSEQ 96-well plate. Per the original workflow: Because the immunoSEQ output held only junctional sequences and lacked quality scores, the filtering could not match the filtering applied to full-length reads. To assign V/J genes and CDR3, sequences were annotated using PyIR, a Python wrapper for IgBLAST v1.9, with IMGT germline references. Reads were filtered out if the reads had weak V/J assignments (E-value above 1e-6), no CDR3, stop codons, out-of-frame junctions, or ambiguous translated residues. V3J clonotypes were defined as sequences sharing the same inferred V gene, J gene, and CDR3 amino acid sequence. To compute the percentage overlap between repertoires, the number of shared unique clonotypes was divided by the size of the smaller repertoire. Richness of each repertoire was evaluated using RTK rarefaction, the Chao1 estimator, and Recon v2.1 estimates of unobserved clonotypes. OLGA was used to compute generation probabilities for all TCRbeta clonotypes that the gDNA method yielded from a handful of donors. TCRdb retrieved this table from immuneACCESS and kept in-frame rearrangements only. Not all clones are present; in checked studies, unresolved V genes account for under half, and no reason is known for the remainder. For V, J and clone size, that table is used; D and trimming come from the DNA. The sample table shows some 120,000 clones, and under 70% are seen once. Clones ranked in the top ten supply roughly a quarter of the sample.

The TCR sequence derives from a woman aged 30 to 39 in good health. The V gene is TRBV6-1 and the J gene is TRBJ1-5; the D gene cannot be resolved reliably. The sample was memory CD8+ T cells sorted from blood. This specimen's cell subset or site label, per the study, means: CD45RO+ cells pooled with CCR7-negative TemRA cells. The CDR3 amino acid sequence is: CASSEGVWGREDSNQPQHF. The nucleotide sequence reads as follows: TGTGCCAGCAGTGAAGGCGTATGGGGTAGGGAAGATAGCAATCAGCCCCAGCATTTT.